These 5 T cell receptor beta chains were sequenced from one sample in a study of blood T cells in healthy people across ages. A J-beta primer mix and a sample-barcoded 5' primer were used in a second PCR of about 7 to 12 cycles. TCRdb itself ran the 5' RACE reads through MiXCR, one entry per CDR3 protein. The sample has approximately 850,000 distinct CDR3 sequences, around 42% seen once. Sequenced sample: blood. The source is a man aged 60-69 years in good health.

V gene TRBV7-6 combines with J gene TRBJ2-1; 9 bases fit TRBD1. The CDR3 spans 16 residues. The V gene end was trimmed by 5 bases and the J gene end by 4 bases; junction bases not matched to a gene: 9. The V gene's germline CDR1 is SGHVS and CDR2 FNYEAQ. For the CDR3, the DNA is TGTGCCAGCAGCGCCTCAACAGGGGGCAGATACAATGAGCAGTTCTTC. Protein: CASSASTGGRYNEQFF.

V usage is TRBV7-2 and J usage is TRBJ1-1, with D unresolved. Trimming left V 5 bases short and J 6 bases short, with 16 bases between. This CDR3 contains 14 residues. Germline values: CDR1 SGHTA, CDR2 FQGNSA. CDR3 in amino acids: CASSVEGWGSEAFF. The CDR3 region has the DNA TGTGCCAGCAGCGTAGAGGGCTGGGGATCTGAAGCTTTCTTT.

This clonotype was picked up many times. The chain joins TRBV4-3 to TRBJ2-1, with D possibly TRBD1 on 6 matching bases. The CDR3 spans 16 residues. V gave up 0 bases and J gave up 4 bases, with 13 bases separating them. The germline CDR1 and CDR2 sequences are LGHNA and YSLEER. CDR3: CASSQDPGAAYNEQFF. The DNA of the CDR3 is TGCGCCAGCAGCCAAGATCCAGGGGCAGCATACAATGAGCAGTTCTTC.

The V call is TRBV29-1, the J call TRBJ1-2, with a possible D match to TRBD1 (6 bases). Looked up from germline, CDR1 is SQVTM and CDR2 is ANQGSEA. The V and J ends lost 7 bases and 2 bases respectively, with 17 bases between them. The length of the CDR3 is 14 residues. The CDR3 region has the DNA TGCAGCGCCCGGGGGCGGGGGGAGAACTATGGCTACACCTTC. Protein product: CSARGRGENYGYTF.

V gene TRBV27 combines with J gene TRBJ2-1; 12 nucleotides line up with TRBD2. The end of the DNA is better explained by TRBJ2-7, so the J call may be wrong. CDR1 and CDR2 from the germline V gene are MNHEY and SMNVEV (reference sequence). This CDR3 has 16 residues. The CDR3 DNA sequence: TGTGCCAGCAGCCCTACTAGCGGGGGGCCTTACAATGAGCAGTACTTC. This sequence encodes CASSPTSGGPYNEQYF.